This T cell receptor beta chain originates from a study of T cell changes during pregnancy in multiple sclerosis. Unmatched junction bases numbered 10, after V lost 7 bases and J lost 7 bases. Per germline, CDR1 MNHEY and CDR2 SMNVEV (reference sequence). The CDR3 runs 14 residues. The method was immunoSEQ multiplex PCR; TCRdb's version includes in-frame clones alone and lacks a portion of them. The sample has tens of thousands of clones; around 94% are singletons. The V and J genes are TRBV27 and TRBJ1-5; TRBD1 matches at 7 bases. This receptor was identified in a female donor with multiple sclerosis, enrolled in a pregnancy study. The sequences come from peripheral blood, collected in the third trimester of pregnancy. CDR3 protein: CASTRQGGGQPQHF. CDR3 sequence (DNA): TGTGCCAGCACCCGACAGGGTGGGGGACAGCCCCAGCATTTT.